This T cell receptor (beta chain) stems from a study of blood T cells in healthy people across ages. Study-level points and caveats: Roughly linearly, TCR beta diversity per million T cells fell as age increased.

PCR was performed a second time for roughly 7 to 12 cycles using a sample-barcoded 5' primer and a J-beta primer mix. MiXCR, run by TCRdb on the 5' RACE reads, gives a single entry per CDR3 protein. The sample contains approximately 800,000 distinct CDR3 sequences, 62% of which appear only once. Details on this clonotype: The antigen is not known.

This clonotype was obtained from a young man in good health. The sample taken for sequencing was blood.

The CDR3 region is CATRAAGGLPNNEQFF. The CDR3 bases are TGTGCCACCAGGGCGGCGGGGGGCCTACCTAACAATGAGCAGTTCTTC. The V gene is TRBV28, the J gene TRBJ2-1; 8 nucleotides match TRBD2. V lost 10 bases, J lost 5 bases, and 16 bases stayed unmatched. Germline V CDR1 and CDR2: MDHEN, SYDVKM. The CDR3 runs 16 residues.